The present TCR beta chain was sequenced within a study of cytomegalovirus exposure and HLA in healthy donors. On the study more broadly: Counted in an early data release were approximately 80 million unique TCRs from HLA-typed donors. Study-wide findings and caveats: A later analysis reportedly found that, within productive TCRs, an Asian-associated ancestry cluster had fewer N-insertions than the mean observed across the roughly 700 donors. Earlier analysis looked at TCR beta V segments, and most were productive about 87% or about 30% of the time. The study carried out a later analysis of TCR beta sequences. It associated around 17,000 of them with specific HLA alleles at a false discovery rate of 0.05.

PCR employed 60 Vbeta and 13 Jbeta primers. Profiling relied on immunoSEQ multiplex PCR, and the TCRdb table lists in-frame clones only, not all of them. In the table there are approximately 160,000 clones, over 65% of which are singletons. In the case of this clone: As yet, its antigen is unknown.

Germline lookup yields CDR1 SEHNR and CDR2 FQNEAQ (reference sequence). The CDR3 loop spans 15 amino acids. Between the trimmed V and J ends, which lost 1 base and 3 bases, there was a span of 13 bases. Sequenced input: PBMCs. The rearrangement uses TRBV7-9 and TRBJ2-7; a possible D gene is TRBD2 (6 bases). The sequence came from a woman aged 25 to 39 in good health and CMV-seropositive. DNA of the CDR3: TGTGCCAGCAGCTTAGAAGGAGGGAAGAACTACGAGCAGTACTTC. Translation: CASSLEGGKNYEQYF. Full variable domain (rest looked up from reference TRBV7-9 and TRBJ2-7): DTGVSQNPRHKITKRGQNVTFRCDPISEHNRLYWYRQTLGQGPEFLTYFQNEAQLEKSRLLSDRFSAERPKGSFSTLEIQRTEQGDSAMYLCASSLEGGKNYEQYFGPGTRLTVT.